This entry lists 3 T cell receptor beta chains sequenced from one sample in a study of T cell responses to AZD1222 COVID-19 vaccine. Produced via immunoSEQ multiplex PCR; TCRdb's table is partial and in-frame only. The top ten clones hold roughly 4.2% of a sample with about 120,000 clones, 90% of them seen once. The input for sequencing was peripheral blood, taken 28 days after the second dose of the MenACWY control vaccine. These receptors were taken from an adult who received the MenACWY meningococcal vaccine as a control.

The chain carries TRBV28 and TRBJ1-6; no clear D. This CDR3 is built from 13 residues. V was pared by 8 bases and J by 6 bases, with 11 bases between. Germline V gives CDR1 MDHEN, CDR2 SYDVKM. The CDR3: CASVVGVNSPLHF. The CDR3 bases are TGTGCCAGCGTAGTGGGAGTTAATTCACCCCTCCACTTT.

The rearrangement joins TRBV6-5 to TRBJ2-7; 14 nucleotides align to TRBD2. The CDR3 sequence is 15 residues long. J was trimmed by 3 bases and V by 6 bases; bases with no gene match: 4. CDR1 is MNHEY and CDR2 is SVGAGI in the germline V gene. CDR3 sequence reads: CASRKGLAGDYEQYF. CDR3 coding DNA: TGTGCCAGCAGAAAGGGACTAGCGGGAGACTACGAGCAGTACTTC.

V usage is TRBV4-3 and J usage is TRBJ1-1; D is unresolved. CDR1 LGHNA and CDR2 YSLEER come from the germline V gene. CDR3 length: 15 residues. V was trimmed by 4 bases and J by 1 base, leaving 13 bases between them. This CDR3 is CASSPSYTENTEAFF. In nucleotides, the CDR3 is TGCGCCAGCAGCCCATCCTATACAGAGAACACTGAAGCTTTCTTT.